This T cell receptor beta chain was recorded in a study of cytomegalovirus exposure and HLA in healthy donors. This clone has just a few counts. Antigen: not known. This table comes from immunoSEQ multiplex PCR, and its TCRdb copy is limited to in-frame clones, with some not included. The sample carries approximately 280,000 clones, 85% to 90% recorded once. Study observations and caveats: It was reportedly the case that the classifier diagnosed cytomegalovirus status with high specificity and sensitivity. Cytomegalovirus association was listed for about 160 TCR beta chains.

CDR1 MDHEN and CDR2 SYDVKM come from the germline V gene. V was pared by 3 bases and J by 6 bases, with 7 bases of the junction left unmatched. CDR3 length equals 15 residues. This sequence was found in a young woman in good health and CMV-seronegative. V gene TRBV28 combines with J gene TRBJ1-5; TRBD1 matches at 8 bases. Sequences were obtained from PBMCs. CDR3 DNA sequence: TGTGCCAGCAGTTTCCAGGGGGCGAGGGGTCAGCCCCAGCATTTT. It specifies CASSFQGARGQPQHF.